This TCR beta chain is drawn from a study of cytomegalovirus exposure and HLA in healthy donors. The PCR made use of 60 Vbeta and 13 Jbeta primers. Clones were read by immunoSEQ multiplex PCR, and TCRdb kept only the in-frame ones, dropping some. The sample carries 100,000 to 150,000 clones, around 80% recorded once. This clone has only one observation. The CDR3 length is 13 residues. V lost 2 bases, J lost 8 bases, and 10 bases lay in between. The germline V gene has CDR1 MGHRA and CDR2 YSYEKL. The chain is built from TRBV4-1 and TRBJ2-1; D gene ambiguous. Sequencing was carried out using PBMCs. The sequence was collected from a man aged 25 to 40 in good health and CMV-seronegative. This CDR3 reads CASSQLVRDEQFF. The CDR3 DNA reads as TGCGCCAGCAGCCAACTCGTACGGGATGAGCAGTTCTTC.